These 28 T cell receptor beta chains came from one sample sequenced in a study of T cells in Graves' hyperthyroidism and ophthalmopathy. The source material, RNA transcripts, was used to amplify TCR beta CDR3 regions. TCR CDR3 underwent first-round RT-PCR with the HTBI primer set. TCRdb used MiXCR to reprocess the multiplex PCR reads, holding one entry per CDR3 protein. The sample lists under 450,000 distinct CDR3 sequences, approximately 13% occurring once. The specimen sequenced was blood. These TCRs come from a man under 40 with Graves' hyperthyroidism that later progressed to Graves' ophthalmopathy.

This clonotype showed up many times. The rearrangement links TRBV12-3 or TRBV12-4 to TRBJ2-1, with D perhaps TRBD1 (6 bases). V shed 3 bases and J shed 2 bases, with 14 bases lying between them. The CDR3 has 16 amino acids. The CDR3 protein is CASSFVSQGAYNEQFF. CDR3 DNA sequence: TGTGCCAGCAGTTTTGTTTCACAGGGAGCCTACAATGAGCAGTTCTTC.

Turning to this clonotype: A much larger clone is a single base away; this may be a read error. V is TRBV28 and J is TRBJ1-2; D unclear. This CDR3 region has 15 residues. Germline loops: CDR1 MDHEN, CDR2 SYDVKM. Trimming stripped 7 bases from V and 8 bases from J, with 23 bases between. The chain's CDR3 is CASNRPKGYPGGYTF. In DNA, the CDR3 is TGTGCCAGCAACCGCCCAAAAGGATACCCGGGGGGCTACACCTTC.

Comments on this clonotype: A much more abundant neighbour one base away suggests this may be a read error. A read error is likely, as this CDR3 ends without the conserved phenylalanine or tryptophan. The rearrangement links TRBV19 to TRBJ1-2; D is possibly TRBD1 (5 bases). CDR1 is LNHDA, CDR2 SQIVND, per germline (reference sequence). This CDR3 contains 14 residues. Trimming stripped 7 bases from V and 3 bases from J, with 15 bases between. The CDR3 spells CASINGGGDYGYTS. As DNA, the CDR3 is TGTGCCAGTATCAACGGCGGAGGGGACTATGGCTACACCTCC.

This clonotype was seen ten or more times. CDR3 nucleotide sequence: TGTGCCATCAGGGGGACTAGCGGGGGGGCTCCCGAGCAGTACTTC. Protein sequence: CAIRGTSGGAPEQYF. The genes are TRBV10-3 and TRBJ2-7; 16 bases agree with TRBD2. The germline V gene has CDR1 ENHRY and CDR2 SYGVKD. V gave up 6 bases and J gave up 6 bases; unmatched junction bases: 5. The CDR3 loop spans 15 amino acids.

Many counts were recorded for this clonotype. This chain connects TRBV6-1 to TRBJ1-5, with 9 bases fitting TRBD1. V lost 4 bases, J lost 7 bases, and 8 bases stayed unmatched. In germline, CDR1 is MNHNS, CDR2 SASEGT. The CDR3 runs 15 residues. CDR3 loop: CASSVEQGASQPQHF. The CDR3 DNA follows: TGTGCCAGCAGTGTGGAACAGGGGGCTAGCCAGCCCCAGCATTTT.

V gene TRBV30 combines with J gene TRBJ2-6; TRBD1 matches at 8 bases. In germline, CDR1 is GTSNPN, CDR2 SVGIG (reference sequence). The ends lost 1 base at V and 1 base at J; junction bases unmatched: 3. CDR3 length equals 16 residues. The CDR3 loop reads CAWSATGGSGANVLTF. The CDR3 region has the DNA TGTGCCTGGAGTGCTACAGGGGGTTCTGGGGCCAACGTCCTGACTTTC.

Worth noting for this clonotype: This may come from a read error, since a much larger clone is one base off. The chain employs TRBV7-9 and TRBJ1-1; no definite D call. The CDR3 is 11 amino acids. The V and J ends lost 5 bases and 11 bases respectively, with 12 bases between them. CDR1 and CDR2 from the germline V gene are SEHNR and FQNEAQ (reference sequence). CDR3 in amino acids: CASSISSGAFF. In nucleotides, the CDR3 is TGTGCCAGCAGCATTAGCTCCGGGGCTTTCTTT. Using reference TRBV7-9 and TRBJ1-1 for the parts outside the CDR3, the full variable domain is DTGVSQNPRHKITKRGQNVTFRCDPISEHNRLYWYRQTLGQGPEFLTYFQNEAQLEKSRLLSDRFSAERPKGSFSTLEIQRTEQGDSAMYLCASSISSGAFFGQGTRLTVV.

This clonotype was seen at least ten times. The V gene is TRBV28, the J gene TRBJ1-4; D uncertain. This CDR3 is built from 13 residues. Between the trimmed V and J ends, which lost 4 bases and 0 bases, there was a span of 3 bases. Germline V gene lookup returns CDR1 MDHEN and CDR2 SYDVKM. The CDR3 DNA sequence: TGTGCCAGCAGTTACGCAACTAATGAAAAACTGTTTTTT. It yields the protein CASSYATNEKLFF. Drawing the rest from reference TRBV28 and TRBJ1-4, the complete variable domain is DVKVTQSSRYLVKRTGEKVFLECVQDMDHENMFWYRQDPGLGLRLIYFSYDVKMKEKGDIPEGYSVSREKKERFSLILESASTNQTSMYLCASSYATNEKLFFGSGTQLSVL.

This clonotype was counted a few times. The rearrangement joins TRBV3-1 to TRBJ2-2; 7 bases align to TRBD2. After removal of 0 bases from V and 8 bases from J, the junction contained 9 bases not matched to a gene. Germline values: CDR1 LGHDT, CDR2 YNNKEL (reference sequence). The CDR3 runs to 16 residues. The CDR3 loop reads CASSQDPPGLTGELFF. The CDR3 DNA is TGTGCCAGCAGCCAAGACCCGCCGGGACTAACGGGGGAGCTGTTTTTT.

The rearrangement links TRBV4-2 to TRBJ2-7; D is unresolved. The germline V gene has CDR1 LGHNA and CDR2 YNFKEQ. V was trimmed by 1 base and J by 3 bases, leaving 10 bases between them. The CDR3 runs to 14 residues. CDR3 protein: CASSQGSGGYEQYF. The CDR3 region has the DNA TGTGCCAGCAGCCAAGGTTCAGGCGGCTACGAGCAGTACTTC.

There are a few counts of this clonotype. The chain has TRBV4-1 and TRBJ2-5; 8 bases are a match to TRBD1. The J segment lost 2 bases and the V segment lost 5 bases, leaving 10 bases of the junction unmatched. CDR1 is MGHRA and CDR2 is YSYEKL in the germline V gene. The CDR3 contains 16 residues. Written as DNA, the CDR3 is TGCGCCAGCAGCTTCGGGACAGGCGGTCAACAAGAGACCCAGTACTTC. Its protein is CASSFGTGGQQETQYF.

Points on this clonotype: A read error may be the cause here, since a much bigger clone is one base away. The chain links TRBV7-2 to TRBJ2-7; D possibly corresponds to TRBD1 (5 bases). Trimming removed 5 bases from V and 1 base from J, with 33 bases in between. The CDR3 loop spans 21 amino acids. CDR1 is SGHTA, CDR2 FQGNSA, per germline. CDR3 sequence: CASSIDPDLRQLPLRSYEQYF. In nucleotides, the CDR3 is TGTGCCAGCAGCATAGATCCGGATTTAAGACAGCTCCCACTCCGATCCTACGAGCAGTACTTC.

This sequence joins TRBV12-3 or TRBV12-4 and TRBJ2-1, with TRBD1 as a possible D gene (6 bases). This CDR3 is 14 amino acids long. Between the trimmed V and J ends, which lost 5 bases and 12 bases, there was a span of 20 bases. The CDR3 loop is CASSLTGHPDAQFF. The DNA of the CDR3 is TGTGCCAGCAGTCTAACGGGACACCCCGATGCGCAGTTCTTC.

This clonotype was recorded at least ten times. The DNA of the CDR3 is TGTGCCAGCAGTTTCCAGACAGGGTACGAAAAACTGTTTTTT. Translation: CASSFQTGYEKLFF. The chain links TRBV28 to TRBJ1-4, with 7 bases that match TRBD1. V gave up 3 bases and J gave up 8 bases; unmatched junction bases: 6. This CDR3 has 14 residues. CDR1 MDHEN and CDR2 SYDVKM come from the germline V gene.

This clonotype was recorded at least ten times. This rearrangement joins TRBV11-2 to TRBJ2-2; D is undetermined. The CDR3 loop spans 14 amino acids. Deletions cut 1 base from V and 1 base from J, with 4 bases between. Germline CDR1 is SGHAT and CDR2 is FQNNGV. The CDR3 is CASSLVQNTGELFF. The DNA of the CDR3 is TGTGCCAGCAGCTTAGTACAGAACACCGGGGAGCTGTTTTTT.

This clonotype was observed many times. CDR3 bases: TGCGCCAGCAGCTTGGATGACAGTAGCAATCAGCCCCAGCATTTT. It yields the protein CASSLDDSSNQPQHF. The V gene is TRBV5-1, the J gene TRBJ1-5; the D gene is possibly TRBD1 (5 bases). The CDR3 sequence is 15 residues long. Germline CDR1 and CDR2: SGHRS and YFSETQ. The V and J ends lost 0 bases and 0 bases respectively, with 7 bases between them.

This clonotype was seen ten or more times. The rearrangement links TRBV20-1 to TRBJ1-2; 8 bases align to TRBD1. The CDR3 totals 16 residues. V lost 1 base and J lost 4; bases outside the gene matches: 11. Germline lookup yields CDR1 DFQATT and CDR2 SNEGSKA (reference sequence). The CDR3 DNA follows: TGCAGTGCTAGAGGCTGGGCGGGACAGGCCTCCTATGGCTACACCTTC. It is translated as CSARGWAGQASYGYTF.

This clonotype was found a few times. The V call is TRBV20-1, the J call TRBJ1-3, with 9 bases identical to TRBD1. CDR3 length: 16 amino acids. The V segment lost 5 bases and the J segment 1 base; nucleotides outside the gene matches: 9. CDR1 is DFQATT, CDR2 SNEGSKA, per germline (reference sequence). The CDR3 is CSAFGTGKRSGNTIYF. CDR3 sequence (DNA): TGCAGTGCTTTCGGGACAGGGAAAAGATCTGGAAACACCATATATTTT.

This clonotype was counted ten times or more. The chain joins TRBV7-9 to TRBJ1-4; D gene unclear. The germline V and J ends were trimmed by 6 bases and 0 bases, with 14 bases remaining between them. From germline, CDR1 is SEHNR and CDR2 FQNEAQ (reference sequence). The length of the CDR3 is 16 residues. As DNA, the CDR3 is TGTGCCAGCAGAGGTAGATCCCGCGCAACTAATGAAAAACTGTTTTTT. It specifies CASRGRSRATNEKLFF.

This clonotype was counted only a few times. The CDR3 bases are TGCAGTGCTACGGGACTAGCGGGGGAATACAATGAGCAGTTCTTC. Translation gives CSATGLAGEYNEQFF. The chain uses TRBV20-1 and TRBJ2-1; 14 positions match TRBD2. CDR1 is DFQATT and CDR2 is SNEGSKA in the germline V gene (reference sequence). Trimming cost V 4 bases and J 4 bases; bases outside gene matches: 3. The CDR3 has 15 residues.

The chain recombines TRBV6-1 with TRBJ2-7; D may be TRBD2 (7 bases). V lost 5 bases and J lost 7, with 18 bases in between. The CDR3 covers 14 residues. The germline V gene encodes CDR1 MNHNS and CDR2 SASEGT. The CDR3 region is CASSLLGGAGEQYF. CDR3 in DNA: TGTGCCAGCAGTCTTCTAGGGGGGGCGGGAGAGCAGTACTTC.

This clonotype was detected a few times. The rearrangement uses TRBV4-1 and TRBJ2-1, with a possible D match to TRBD2 (6 bases). The CDR3 runs to 13 residues. Trimming took off 0 bases at V and 8 bases at J, with 8 bases between the two ends. Germline V lookup: CDR1 MGHRA, CDR2 YSYEKL. The CDR3 is CASSQETGDEQFF. The CDR3 region has the DNA TGCGCCAGCAGCCAAGAAACGGGGGATGAGCAGTTCTTC.

Many counts were recorded for this clonotype. CDR3 region: CSARDSQSYEQYF. The CDR3 nucleotides are TGCAGTGCTAGAGATTCACAGAGCTACGAGCAGTACTTC. This chain links TRBV20-1 with TRBJ2-7; D unclear. Trimming took 0 bases from V and 3 from J, leaving 9 bases between them. CDR3 length: 13 residues. Germline V CDR1 and CDR2: DFQATT, SNEGSKA (reference sequence).

The sample holds many counts of this clonotype. This chain links TRBV20-1 with TRBJ2-5, with TRBD1 matching over 7 bases. CDR3 size: 15 residues. Unmatched junction bases numbered 7, after V lost 2 bases and J lost 1 base. Germline CDR1 is DFQATT and CDR2 is SNEGSKA (reference sequence). The CDR3 sequence is CSARITGDFQETQYF. The CDR3, as DNA: TGCAGTGCTAGAATTACAGGGGATTTCCAAGAGACCCAGTACTTC.

This chain joins TRBV6-1 and TRBJ1-1, with D unresolved. Germline V gene lookup returns CDR1 MNHNS and CDR2 SASEGT. V shed 5 bases and J shed 7 bases, with 8 bases lying between them. The length of the CDR3 is 11 residues. Here the CDR3 DNA reads TGTGCCAGCAGTCCGCGCTTTGAAGCTTTCTTT. It encodes CASSPRFEAFF.

This clonotype was counted only a few times. V and J are TRBV28 and TRBJ2-5, with D tentatively TRBD2 (6 bases). The CDR3 has 15 amino acids. Per germline, CDR1 MDHEN and CDR2 SYDVKM. The V and J ends lost 5 bases and 1 base respectively, with 14 bases between them. The CDR3: CASSGPGLGQETQYF. The CDR3 DNA follows: TGTGCCAGCAGTGGACCGGGACTGGGCCAAGAGACCCAGTACTTC.

This clonotype was counted many times. The chain is built from TRBV5-1 and TRBJ1-2; TRBD1 might be the D (5 bases). Trimming left V 5 bases short and J 7 bases short, with 18 bases between. Germline V CDR1 and CDR2: SGHRS, YFSETQ. The CDR3 spans 14 residues. CDR3 nucleotides: TGCGCCAGCAGTTTCGACAGCCCCCCTCGTGGCTACACCTTC. Protein product: CASSFDSPPRGYTF.

Of note for this clonotype: Just one base apart from a much larger clone, this may be a read error. The chain has TRBV12-3 or TRBV12-4 and TRBJ2-2, with D perhaps matching TRBD2 (6 bases). V was trimmed by 8 bases and J by 7 bases, leaving 17 bases between them. This CDR3 spans 14 amino acids. CDR3 DNA: TGTGCCAGCGCCCGTGGGGGGACTCACGGGGAGCTGTTTTTT. Residues: CASARGGTHGELFF.